This entry describes one T cell receptor beta chain. Its antigen is as yet unknown. Prepared TCR beta cDNA libraries contained unique molecular identifiers. It was from roughly 1.1 to 9.2 million T cells that approximately 500,000 cDNA molecules came. TCRdb independently ran MiXCR on the PCR reads; one entry per CDR3 protein. The profile shows roughly 600,000 distinct CDR3 sequences, roughly two fifths of them singletons. The data were obtained in a study of post-analysis software for immune sequencing data. Across the whole study: Progressive-relapsing, secondary progressive and relapsing-remitting multiple sclerosis were among the disease courses included.

Findings and limits, study-wide: Pronounced co-clustering by F measure was evident among identically batched samples. About five TRBV segments appeared more often in patients than in controls, and TRBV5-6, TRBV5-1 and TRBV20-1 were among these. When compared against controls, multiple sclerosis patients showed significantly lower normalized Chao1 diversity.

CDR1 and CDR2 (germline): SGHRS, YFSETQ. With V trimmed by 3 bases and J by 1 base, 3 bases remained unmatched. This CDR3 is 14 amino acids long. The sample was blood. The rearrangement links TRBV5-1 to TRBJ1-1, with 7 bases that match TRBD1. This TCR came from a girl between 10 and 17 years old with multiple sclerosis. The CDR3 nucleotides are TGCGCCAGCAGCTCCCGACAGGGGAACACTGAAGCTTTCTTT. Translating gives CASSSRQGNTEAFF.